The 15 T cell receptor beta chains in this list originate from one sample, sequenced in a study of cytomegalovirus exposure and HLA in healthy donors. The assay was immunoSEQ multiplex PCR, and TCRdb's table has in-frame clones only and misses some. The table records approximately 190,000 clones, about 79% of them present only once. Sequencing was done on a sample of PBMCs. These receptors were taken from a woman aged 30 to 39 in good health and CMV-seropositive.

This chain connects TRBV2 to TRBJ2-3; D may be TRBD2 (6 bases). The CDR3 extends over 14 amino acids. V shed 6 bases and J shed 5 bases, with 15 bases lying between them. Germline V gene lookup returns CDR1 SNHLY and CDR2 FYNNEI. The CDR3 DNA follows: TGTGCCAGCAGGAGTGGGACTCCCGGAGATACGCAGTATTTT. The encoded protein is CASRSGTPGDTQYF.

The rearrangement links TRBV19 to TRBJ1-1; 7 bases align to TRBD1. This CDR3 is built from 14 residues. J gave up 6 bases and V 6 bases, and 10 bases lay outside the gene matches. Germline V gives CDR1 LNHDA, CDR2 SQIVND (reference sequence). The CDR3 loop is CASRTDRVSAEAFF. The CDR3 bases are TGTGCCAGTAGGACCGACAGGGTCAGCGCTGAAGCTTTCTTT. Drawing the rest from reference TRBV19 and TRBJ1-1, the complete variable domain is DGGITQSPKYLFRKEGQNVTLSCEQNLNHDAMYWYRQDPGQGLRLIYYSQIVNDFQKGDIAEGYSVSREKKESFPLTVTSAQKNPTAFYLCASRTDRVSAEAFFGQGTRLTVV.

The V call is TRBV6-6, the J call TRBJ1-1; 10 bases agree with TRBD1. V lost 7 bases and J lost 6; bases outside the gene matches: 11. Germline CDR1 MNHNY, CDR2 SVGAGI (reference sequence). The CDR3 runs 15 residues. CDR3 sequence (DNA): TGTGCCAGCAACCCCCCGACAGGGGGCAACGCTGAAGCTTTCTTT. Amino acid sequence: CASNPPTGGNAEAFF.

The CDR3 sequence: CASRSGHLAKNIQYF. DNA for the CDR3: TGTGCCAGCCGTAGCGGGCATCTAGCCAAAAACATTCAGTACTTC. The chain carries TRBV6-5 and TRBJ2-4; 7 positions match TRBD2. Looked up from germline, CDR1 is MNHEY and CDR2 is SVGAGI. The CDR3 consists of 15 residues. V was clipped by 8 bases and J by 0 bases; unmatched bases: 7.

The genes are TRBV19 and TRBJ2-5; 10 positions agree with TRBD2. This CDR3 is 15 amino acids long. The V segment lost 1 base and the J segment 5 bases; nucleotides outside the gene matches: 4. In germline, CDR1 is LNHDA, CDR2 SQIVND (reference sequence). The CDR3 loop is CASSIGLAGAETQYF. In nucleotides, the CDR3 is TGTGCCAGTAGTATAGGGCTAGCGGGAGCGGAGACCCAGTACTTC.

V is TRBV30 and J is TRBJ2-7; weak D call: TRBD2 (6 bases). V was trimmed by 0 bases and J by 4 bases, leaving 13 bases between them. In germline, CDR1 is GTSNPN, CDR2 SVGIG (reference sequence). This CDR3 has 14 amino acids. The CDR3 reads CAWSVRRGSYEQYF. CDR3 in DNA: TGTGCCTGGAGTGTGAGGCGGGGTTCGTACGAGCAGTACTTC.

The chain has TRBV2 and TRBJ1-4; 11 bases fit TRBD1. The CDR3 spans 16 residues. Trimming cost V 3 bases and J 10 bases; bases outside gene matches: 10. The germline V gene has CDR1 SNHLY and CDR2 FYNNEI. As DNA, the CDR3 is TGTGCCAGCAGTGACCCGATGGGACAGGGGGTGATAAAACTGTTTTTT. It yields the protein CASSDPMGQGVIKLFF.

The gene calls are TRBV6-1 and TRBJ2-7, with D perhaps TRBD1 (6 bases). Trimming pared 7 bases from V and 2 bases from J, leaving 12 bases between. The germline V gene encodes CDR1 MNHNS and CDR2 SASEGT. The CDR3 contains 13 residues. The CDR3 nucleotides read TGTGCCAGCAAGACAGGCAAGCCCTACGAGCAGTACTTC. Translating it yields CASKTGKPYEQYF.

CDR3 sequence reads: CASSDSTGRDEQYF. For the CDR3, the DNA is TGTGCCAGCAGTGACAGTACCGGCCGGGACGAGCAGTACTTC. This rearrangement joins TRBV6-6 to TRBJ2-7, with a possible D match to TRBD1 (5 bases). The germline V and J ends were trimmed by 5 bases and 5 bases, with 16 bases remaining between them. The germline V gene encodes CDR1 MNHNY and CDR2 SVGAGI (reference sequence). This CDR3 comprises 14 residues.

This chain connects TRBV28 to TRBJ1-1; 8 bases are shared with TRBD1. Germline V CDR1 and CDR2: MDHEN, SYDVKM. The CDR3 is made up of 16 amino acids. Germline trimming cut 9 bases from V and 2 bases from J; bases unmatched to any gene: 14. The CDR3 region has the DNA TGTGCCAGTACCTTACAGGGGGTGGTGGGAAACACTGAAGCTTTCTTT. This codes for CASTLQGVVGNTEAFF.

The rearrangement joins TRBV29-1 to TRBJ1-1; 10 bases are shared with TRBD1. J was trimmed by 0 bases and V by 1 base; bases with no gene match: 2. This CDR3 comprises 15 residues. Germline V gene data show CDR1 as SQVTM and CDR2 as ANQGSEA. In DNA, the CDR3 is TGCAGCGTTGAAGGGACAGGGGGTATGAACACTGAAGCTTTCTTT. It specifies CSVEGTGGMNTEAFF. The full variable domain, rest sourced from reference TRBV29-1 and TRBJ1-1, is SAVISQKPSRDICQRGTSLTIQCQVDSQVTMMFWYRQQPGQSLTLIATANQGSEATYESGFVIDKFPISRPNLTFSTLTVSNMSPEDSSIYLCSVEGTGGMNTEAFFGQGTRLTVV.

The V gene is TRBV29-1, the J gene TRBJ2-2, with 12 bases fitting TRBD2. This CDR3 has 14 residues. Per germline, CDR1 SQVTM and CDR2 ANQGSEA. V shed 6 bases and J 4 bases; nucleotides not matched to a gene: 3. CDR3 sequence (DNA): TGCAGCGTCGGACTAGCGGGAACCACCGGGGAGCTGTTTTTT. Amino acids: CSVGLAGTTGELFF.

J is TRBJ1-2 and V is TRBV28; D is possibly TRBD1 (6 bases). Looked up from germline, CDR1 is MDHEN and CDR2 is SYDVKM. V dropped 6 bases and J dropped 0 bases, with 14 bases sitting between them. This CDR3 is 15 amino acids long. CDR3 region: CASSTGTLSNYGYTF. In DNA form, the CDR3 reads TGTGCCAGCAGCACGGGGACATTGTCTAACTATGGCTACACCTTC.

The chain combines TRBV25-1 with TRBJ1-1; 9 nucleotides match TRBD1. With V trimmed by 10 bases and J by 5 bases, 8 bases remained unmatched. The CDR3 loop spans 13 amino acids. Germline V gives CDR1 MGHDK, CDR2 SYGVNS. The CDR3 reads CATEQGAGTEAFF. CDR3 nucleotides: TGTGCCACAGAACAGGGGGCGGGTACTGAAGCTTTCTTT.

The chain links TRBV6-1 to TRBJ1-5, with D possibly TRBD1 on 6 matching bases. This CDR3 is 15 amino acids long. Germline loops: CDR1 MNHNS, CDR2 SASEGT. Trimming left V 5 bases short and J 3 bases short, with 14 bases between. The CDR3 DNA follows: TGTGCCAGCAGTTTCATACAGGGATTCAATCAGCCCCAGCATTTT. Residues: CASSFIQGFNQPQHF.